This entry describes one TCR beta chain. What this receptor recognizes is not known. No base-level quality is on record; no much larger clone is a single base apart. For the CD8 naive samples, CD45RO-negative cells were positively selected for CCR7, yielding a CD45RA+CCR7+ population from which TemRA cells were excluded. The donors were healthy, HIV-negative adults with no recently reported acute infections or vaccinations. Every donor was a Caucasian adult residing in Nashville, Tennessee, USA. Blood was collected by leukapheresis, and PBMCs were isolated by Ficoll-Histopaque density gradient centrifugation and then cryopreserved in liquid nitrogen vapor phase. Analytical flow cytometry was used to check the purity and quantity of each magnetically sorted T cell population. Genomic DNA was isolated from each sorted fraction and quantified by UV absorbance on a Nanodrop 2000c. This sample was included in a study of shared clonotypes between healthy human individuals (dated by TCRdb to the early 2020s). A note on the overall study: The cohort comprised two women and a few men aged 18 to 49 years. To increase sequencing depth and limit assay-specific biases, different laboratories used diverse techniques to prepare libraries and sequence TCR repertoires. Per donor, three plates each were used for CD4 naive and CD4 memory, two for CD8 naive, and one for CD8 memory. Blood TCR repertoires of about five healthy adults were deeply sequenced to estimate repertoire size and the extent of clonotype sharing between individuals. Between about 0.94 and 10 billion PBMCs per donor were obtained by leukapheresis. What the study reported, not specific to this receptor: Sampling was limited to blood, and TCR repertoires in tissue likely differ from TCR repertoires in blood. The small number of donors limited the genetic and exposure-history diversity represented. Across a handful of donors, about 5% of naive CD4, more than 3% of naive CD8, 2% to 2.5% of memory CD4, and roughly 0.4% of memory CD8 clonotypes were shared. Pairwise subsampling indicated that sequencing depth was expected to affect the degree of clonotype sharing among donors. Larger estimated clonotype richness was generally found for naive subsets than for memory subsets. Clonotypes shared by all four sorted-subset donors showed higher generation probabilities than non-shared clonotypes. Even with the large sequencing depth, rarefaction of the sorted-subset datasets indicated that sequencing was incomplete.

Using the deep immunoSEQ assay, multiplex PCR amplified TCR CDR3 regions from genomic DNA. Extracted genomic DNA from each cell subset was distributed evenly across all wells of several immunoSEQ 96-well plates, and each plate was treated as a replicate. Each replicate PCR for sorted subsets received about 220 ng genomic DNA, equal to tens of thousands of T cell genomes. Purified libraries were quantified with a Qubit 3.0 fluorometer, sized on a Bioanalyzer 2100, and re-quantified with the KAPA Library Quantification kit. Every immunoSEQ 96-well plate was sequenced on a dedicated single-read 150-cycle Illumina NextSeq 550 flow cell. The study's processing was this. The immunoSEQ output contained only junctional sequences without quality scores, so filtering could not match that applied to full-length reads. Sequences were annotated with PyIR, a Python wrapper for IgBLAST v1.9, and V/J genes and CDR3 were assigned using IMGT germline references. Any read was removed if the V/J assignment was weak (E-value above 1e-6), the CDR3 was missing, or the read contained stop codons, out-of-frame junctions, or ambiguous translated residues. A V3J clonotype was defined by an identical inferred V gene, J gene, and CDR3 amino acid sequence. To compute the percentage overlap between repertoires, the number of shared unique clonotypes was divided by the size of the smaller repertoire. Three approaches were used to assess repertoire richness: RTK rarefaction, the Chao1 estimator, and Recon v2.1 estimates of unobserved clonotypes. Generation probabilities for all TCRbeta clonotypes obtained by the gDNA method from a handful of donors were computed using OLGA. This is the immuneACCESS table as TCRdb keeps it, with only in-frame sequences that have V and J called. A part of the clones is gone; compared with another copy, unresolved V genes explain less than half, and the rest is unexplained. For V, J and clone size, that table is used; D and trimming come from the DNA. The sample table contains around 700,000 clones; only one count was recorded for roughly 94% of them. Roughly 22% of the sample lies in the top ten.

V gives up 7 bases and J gives up 0 bases, and the segment between their germline ends measures 13 bases. In the germline V gene, CDR1 corresponds to SQVTM and CDR2 to ANQGSEA. The CDR3 goes from the cysteine to the phenylalanine over 14 residues. Just the 42-base CDR3 DNA is kept, in frame starting at base 1. Material: naive CD8+ T cells sorted from blood. Interpreted using the paper, the cell subset or site label stands for: CD45RA+CCR7+. The chain links TRBV29-1 with TRBJ2-1, with TRBD2 as a weak D call on 6 bases. The source of this sequence is a man aged 25 to 45 in good health. The CDR3 protein: CSELSGDSYNEQFF. The DNA is TGCAGCGAACTTAGCGGAGACTCCTACAATGAGCAGTTCTTC.